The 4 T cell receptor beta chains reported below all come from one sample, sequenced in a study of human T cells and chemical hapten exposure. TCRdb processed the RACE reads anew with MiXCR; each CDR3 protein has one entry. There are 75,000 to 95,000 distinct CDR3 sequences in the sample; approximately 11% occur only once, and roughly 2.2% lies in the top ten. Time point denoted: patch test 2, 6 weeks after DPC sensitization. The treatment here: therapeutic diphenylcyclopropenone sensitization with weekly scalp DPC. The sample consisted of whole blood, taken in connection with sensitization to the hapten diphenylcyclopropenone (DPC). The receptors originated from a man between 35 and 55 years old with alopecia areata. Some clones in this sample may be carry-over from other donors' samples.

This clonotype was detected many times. In DNA, the CDR3 is TGTGCCATCAGTGAGGCCGGGACAATTGCAACTAATGAAAAACTGTTTTTT. This encodes CAISEAGTIATNEKLFF. The chain employs TRBV10-3 and TRBJ1-4, with D tentatively TRBD1 (6 bases). The CDR3 spans 17 residues. Trimming took 2 bases from V and 0 from J, leaving 13 bases between them. Germline loops: CDR1 ENHRY, CDR2 SYGVKD.

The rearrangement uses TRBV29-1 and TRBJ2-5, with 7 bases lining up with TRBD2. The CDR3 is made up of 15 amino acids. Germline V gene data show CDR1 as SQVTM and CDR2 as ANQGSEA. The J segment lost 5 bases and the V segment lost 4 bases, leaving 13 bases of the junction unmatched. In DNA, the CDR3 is TGCAGCGTTGTTCCTAGCGGCATCCCCCGTGAGACCCAGTACTTC. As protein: CSVVPSGIPRETQYF.

The CDR3 loop is CASSAIGQGPPDTQYF. CDR3 nucleotide sequence: TGTGCCAGCAGTGCGATAGGACAGGGTCCCCCAGATACGCAGTATTTT. The rearrangement links TRBV28 to TRBJ2-3; 8 bases fit TRBD1. The germline gives CDR1 MDHEN, CDR2 SYDVKM. With V trimmed by 5 bases and J by 4 bases, 11 bases remained unmatched. The CDR3 consists of 16 residues.

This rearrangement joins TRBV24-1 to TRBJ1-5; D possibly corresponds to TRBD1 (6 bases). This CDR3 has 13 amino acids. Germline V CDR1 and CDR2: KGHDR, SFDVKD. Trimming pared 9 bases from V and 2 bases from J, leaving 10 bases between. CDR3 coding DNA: TGTGCCACCGGGAACAGGGGCAATCAGCCCCAGCATTTT. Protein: CATGNRGNQPQHF.